This TCR beta chain originates from a study of blood T cells in healthy people across ages (dated by TCRdb to between 2014 and 2016). For the wider study: In model experiments, roughly one uniquely barcoded TCR beta cDNA molecule per two T cells was captured by template switching. Using deep sequencing normalized with unique cDNA molecular identifiers, the study measured how TCR beta repertoire diversity changes with age. The donors were split into four age groups: young (average 16 years), middle-aged (39), aged (over 55) and long-lived (82). Two additional independent replicas of 1 million unique cDNA reads from the same blood draw were analyzed for two donors (one aged 18 to 30 and one aged 80 or older).

The full study reports these points: There was a strong correlation between observed TCR beta diversity and the percentage of naive T cells measured by flow cytometry. Because the CMV infection status of the donors was unknown, age-related changes in expanded clonotypes may potentially have been confounded. Bulk unsorted PBMC profiling prevented conclusive comparison of naive and antigen-experienced compartments. Observed TCR beta diversity per million T cells fell roughly linearly with age, and a significant reduction was already apparent by age around 40. The long-lived group showed more naive CD4+ T cells, fewer expanded clones and increased TCR diversity than the aged group, suggesting age selection. Estimates of total diversity based on one million sequenced T cells were regarded as lower bounds and as underestimates.

The protocol used for the library was 5' RACE. Sequencing took place on an Illumina HiSeq 2500. A second 7 to 11 cycle PCR used a sample-barcoded 5' primer and a J-beta primer mix. Each TCR beta cDNA molecule received a unique molecular identifier from a template-switch 5' adaptor carrying 12 random nucleotides. At least 2.5 million CDR3-containing paired-end reads were obtained from each sample. The Mint cDNA synthesis kit, primed by a TRBC-specific oligonucleotide, was used to synthesize first-strand cDNA from all RNA. Following uracil-DNA glycosylase treatment, all cDNA underwent a first 18-cycle PCR with the universal primers M1SS and BC2_uni_R. Per the source publication's procedure: For normalization, 1 million high-quality reads, each with a distinct molecular identifier, were randomly selected from each sample. Reads sharing molecular identifiers were discarded rather than binned into consensus sequences. MiTCR, set to a Q25 quality threshold and the strictest error-elimination algorithm, was used for CDR3 identification, clonotype clustering and error correction. A nonparametric unseen species model with Euler transformation was used to estimate a lower bound on total TCR beta diversity. TCRdb reprocessing: public reads trimmed at Q25 with fastp, clones called with MiXCR, in-frame beta chains kept. Merged by CDR3 protein, the rows form single entries marked with the most common genes and DNA. The V and J calls, along with clone size, are taken from TCRdb and not from the paper's own processing. In this sample the table shows roughly 700,000 distinct CDR3 sequences, more than 20% of which occur a single time. The biggest ten clones account for roughly 9% of the sample.

This clonotype has more than one count but fewer than ten. Its antigen remains unidentified. No much larger clonotype is one base removed from it; base qualities were not supplied. Systemically healthy Caucasian individuals from Russia, 39 in total and aged roughly 6 to 100 years, were included as donors. Each donor gave about 9.7 milliliters of peripheral blood, drawn into EDTA-treated Vacutainer tubes. PBMCs were isolated by Ficoll-Paque density-gradient centrifugation, with at least 6 million obtained per sample. Total RNA was extracted from PBMCs with Trizol reagent, with at least 5 micrograms obtained per sample. Naive CD45RAhigh/CD27high T cell percentages were measured by flow cytometry on a PBMC aliquot from every donor. Including cysteine and phenylalanine, the CDR3 has 15 amino acids. CDR3 DNA only is kept here, 45 bases in frame from base 1. The germline V gene gives CDR1 as MDHEN and CDR2 as SYDVKM. V is shortened by 5 bases, J by 0 bases, and the region joining them spans 14 bases.

These data also featured in a second study, about T cells of mothers and their children. The second study, in turn, reports: The donors were nine systemically healthy Caucasian individuals, made up of three mothers and their six children. cDNA synthesis used all of the extracted RNA, with 1.5 ug of RNA in each 15 ul reaction. In the second PCR, the M1S primer introduced both the sample barcodes and 2-4 random nucleotides. Over 9.5 million TCR beta CDR3 reads were obtained for each mother, and 2.5 million to 3 million reads were obtained for each child. TCR recombination output is similarly shaped by thymic selection in related and unrelated pairs, with a minor effect exerted by inherited differences. Normalized repertoire overlap was always found to be slightly, but never significantly, higher in related mother-child pairs than in unrelated mother-child pairs. No persistent microchimeric T cell clones were detected, at a sensitivity of approximately 100 clones per million clonotypes. To look for features that set related mother-child pairs apart from unrelated individuals, the researchers ran deep NGS to compare the TCR beta repertoires of mothers and children. On average, the children were roughly 11 +/- 4 years old, while the mothers were approximately 41 +/- 4 years old. After adapter ligation with NEBNext reagents, the libraries were sequenced on Illumina HiSeq 2000 with 100+100 nt paired-end reads. Mother and child libraries were prepared a month apart and sequenced in separate runs to prevent cross-contamination. For each donor, between roughly 500,000 and 2,100,000 distinct TCR beta clonotypes were identified. Naive TCR beta clonotypes were estimated from low-frequency clonotypes matched to each donor's FACS-determined naive share, without sorting.

Recombination connected TRBV28 to TRBJ2-7; the D gene assignment is ambiguous. This TCR was sampled from a boy younger than 18 in good health. The sequencing sample was made of blood. The DNA sequence reads TGTGCCAGCAGTCCCTTGGGGTCTAGCTCCTACGAGCAGTACTTC. It translates as CASSPLGSSSYEQYF.